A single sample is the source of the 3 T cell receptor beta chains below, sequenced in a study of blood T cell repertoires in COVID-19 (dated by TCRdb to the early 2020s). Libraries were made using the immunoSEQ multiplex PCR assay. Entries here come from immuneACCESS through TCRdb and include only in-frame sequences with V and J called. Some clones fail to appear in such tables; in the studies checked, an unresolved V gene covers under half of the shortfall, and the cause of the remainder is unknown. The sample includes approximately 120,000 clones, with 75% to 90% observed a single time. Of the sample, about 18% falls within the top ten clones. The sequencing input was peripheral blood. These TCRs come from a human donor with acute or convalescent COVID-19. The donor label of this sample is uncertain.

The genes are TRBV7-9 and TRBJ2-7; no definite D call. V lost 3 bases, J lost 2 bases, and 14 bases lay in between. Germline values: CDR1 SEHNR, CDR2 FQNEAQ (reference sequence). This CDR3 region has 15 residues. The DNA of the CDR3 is TGTGCCAGCAGCTTGGTAGCTCTTGGTACCTACGAGCAGTACTTC. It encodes CASSLVALGTYEQYF.

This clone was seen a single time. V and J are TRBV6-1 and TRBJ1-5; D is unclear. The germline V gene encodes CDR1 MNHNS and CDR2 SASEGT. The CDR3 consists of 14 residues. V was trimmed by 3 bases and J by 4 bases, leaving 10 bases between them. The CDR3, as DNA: TGTGCCAGCAGTGAGGTCGGAGGGAATCAGCCCCAGCATTTT. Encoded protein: CASSEVGGNQPQHF.

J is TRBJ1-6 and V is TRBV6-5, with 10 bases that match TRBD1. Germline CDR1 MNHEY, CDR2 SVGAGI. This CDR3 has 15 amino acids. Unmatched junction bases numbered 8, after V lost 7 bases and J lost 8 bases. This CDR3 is CASTLTGGPYSPLHF. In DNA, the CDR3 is TGTGCCAGCACCTTGACAGGGGGCCCTTATTCACCCCTCCACTTT.